The clone carrying this T cell receptor (beta chain) was seen at least ten times. V was pared by 2 bases and J by 3 bases, with 11 bases of the junction left unmatched. The germline CDR1 and CDR2 sequences are MNHEY and SVGEGT. The CDR3 is made up of 19 amino acids. TCR alpha and beta CDR3 regions were amplified from RNA using iRepertoire nested multiplex PCR. Each CDR3 protein is one row after TCRdb ran MiXCR on the multiplex PCR reads. Among about 21,000 distinct CDR3 sequences listed, 20% to 25% were seen once. The data are from a study of glioma-infiltrating T cells. The specimen sequenced was glioma tissue, nonneoplastic brain tissue, or PBMCs (not recorded which). The clonotype comes from a human donor with low-grade glioma or glioblastoma, undergoing nonglioma brain surgery, or in good health (not recorded which). The chain couples TRBV6-2 or TRBV6-3 to TRBJ2-6, with 9 bases lining up with TRBD1. The CDR3 here is CASSYALNRGLSGANVLTF. CDR3 DNA: TGTGCCAGCAGTTACGCCCTGAACAGGGGGCTTAGTGGGGCCAACGTCCTGACTTTC.